What follows are 15 T cell receptor beta chains derived from one specimen sequenced in a study of cytomegalovirus exposure and HLA in healthy donors. The PCR used 60 Vbeta and 13 Jbeta primers. TCRdb keeps only in-frame clones here, not all; method: immunoSEQ multiplex PCR. The sample yields about 150,000 clones, about 83% seen once. Sequencing used PBMCs. The receptors were gathered from a woman aged 25-40 years in good health and CMV-seronegative.

V is TRBV25-1 and J is TRBJ1-4; a possible D gene is TRBD1 (5 bases). V was pared by 4 bases and J by 6 bases, with 21 bases between. The V gene's germline CDR1 is MGHDK and CDR2 SYGVNS. The CDR3 extends over 17 amino acids. The CDR3 region has the DNA TGTGCCAGCAGTGGCCAGTCTACCGGGACTTCTCATGAAAAACTGTTTTTT. Translation: CASSGQSTGTSHEKLFF.

The chain couples TRBV6-1 to TRBJ1-1, with D unresolved. Between the trimmed V and J ends, which lost 5 bases and 0 bases, there was a span of 13 bases. The germline CDR1 and CDR2 sequences are MNHNS and SASEGT. The CDR3 has 15 residues. CDR3 coding DNA: TGTGCCAGCAGTCGGGGATCCGCCATGAACACTGAAGCTTTCTTT. Amino acid sequence: CASSRGSAMNTEAFF.

The chain links TRBV21-1 to TRBJ2-7; TRBD1, the D gene given by the table, was not confirmed from the DNA. TRBV21-1 is tagged as a pseudogene. The CDR3 totals 18 residues. CDR3 protein: CASTSGGDSSYFVYEQYF. The CDR3 nucleotides are TGTGCCAGCACCTCAGGGGGCGATAGTTCCTATTTCGTCTACGAGCAGTACTTC.

Turning to this clone: An end of the junction does not agree with germline; a read error may underlie this. The CDR3 loop reads CAGSPIAGGTDTQYF. The CDR3 nucleotides read TGTGCCGGCAGTCCAATAGCGGGAGGCACAGATACGCAGTATTTT. The chain carries TRBV27 and TRBJ2-3, with TRBD2 matching 9 bases. Germline lookup yields CDR1 MNHEY and CDR2 SMNVEV (reference sequence). There are 15 residues in the CDR3.

As for this clone: Additional DNA sequences in this sample encode the identical CDR3. The chain links TRBV2 to TRBJ1-4, with unresolved D. This CDR3 is 14 amino acids long. V was trimmed by 5 bases and J by 0 bases, leaving 7 bases between them. Germline V gene data show CDR1 as SNHLY and CDR2 as FYNNEI. Here the CDR3 reads CASSYTTTNEKLFF. DNA for the CDR3: TGTGCCAGCAGTTACACGACAACTAATGAAAAACTGTTTTTT.

This chain connects TRBV2 to TRBJ2-5, with 8 bases matching TRBD2. The CDR3 loop spans 17 amino acids. The V gene end was trimmed by 4 bases and the J gene end by 0 bases; junction bases not matched to a gene: 10. The V gene's germline CDR1 is SNHLY and CDR2 FYNNEI. Written as DNA, the CDR3 is TGTGCCAGCAGTGGCGATTCGGGAGGGGGGGACCAAGAGACCCAGTACTTC. Translated: CASSGDSGGGDQETQYF.

The genes are TRBV9 and TRBJ2-2; 10 bases are a match to TRBD1. Germline V CDR1 and CDR2: SGDLS, YYNGEE. The CDR3 runs 16 residues. Trimming cost V 4 bases and J 4 bases; bases outside gene matches: 7. The CDR3, as DNA: TGTGCCAGCAGCCCCCGGAGACAGGGGGCCACCGGGGAGCTGTTTTTT. This gives the protein CASSPRRQGATGELFF. The full variable domain, completed using reference TRBV9 and TRBJ2-2, is DSGVTQTPKHLITATGQRVTLRCSPRSGDLSVYWYQQSLDQGLQFLIQYYNGEERAKGNILERFSAQQFPDLHSELNLSSLELGDSALYFCASSPRRQGATGELFFGEGSRLTVL.

Notes on this clone: Sequence at one end of the junction differs from germline and may be a read error. The rearrangement links TRBV10-3 to TRBJ1-2; the D gene is possibly TRBD1 (6 bases). From germline, CDR1 is ENHRY and CDR2 SYGVKD. This CDR3 region has 14 residues. The chain's CDR3 is CAISEGIQGTGYPF. The CDR3, as DNA: TGTGCCATCAGTGAGGGGATACAGGGTACTGGCTACCCCTTC.

The chain has TRBV2 and TRBJ1-1, with 12 bases matching TRBD1. Germline CDR1 SNHLY, CDR2 FYNNEI. The CDR3 covers 13 residues. After removal of 6 bases from V and 7 bases from J, the junction contained 3 bases not matched to a gene. CDR3 sequence reads: CASRGTGGVEAFF. The CDR3 nucleotides are TGTGCCAGCAGGGGGACAGGGGGCGTTGAAGCTTTCTTT. The full variable domain, completed using reference TRBV2 and TRBJ1-1, is EPEVTQTPSHQVTQMGQEVILRCVPISNHLYFYWYRQILGQKVEFLVSFYNNEISEKSEIFDDQFSVERPDGSNFTLKIRSTKLEDSAMYFCASRGTGGVEAFFGQGTRLTVV.

The rearrangement links TRBV5-1 to TRBJ2-1, with 10 bases that match TRBD2. Trimming at V came to 4 bases and at J to 6 bases, leaving 7 bases not matched to a gene. In germline, CDR1 is SGHRS, CDR2 YFSETQ. There are 15 residues in the CDR3. The CDR3: CASSLGLAGANEQFF. CDR3 in DNA: TGCGCCAGCAGCCTCGGGCTAGCGGGAGCCAATGAGCAGTTCTTC.

The gene calls are TRBV30 and TRBJ2-1, with TRBD2 identical over 13 bases. CDR1 is GTSNPN, CDR2 SVGIG, per germline (reference sequence). The junction had 18 bases not matched to a gene; V was cut back by 0 bases and J by 10 bases. The CDR3 has 19 residues. CDR3 sequence (DNA): TGTGCCTGGAGTGTATATTTGGGGCGAATCGGACTAGCGGGAGCCGAGCAGTTCTTC. This encodes CAWSVYLGRIGLAGAEQFF. The full variable domain, with the rest looked up from reference TRBV30 and TRBJ2-1, is SQTIHQWPATLVQPVGSPLSLECTVEGTSNPNLYWYRQAAGRGLQLLFYSVGIGQISSEVPQNLSASRPQDRQFILSSKKLLLSDSGFYLCAWSVYLGRIGLAGAEQFFGPGTRLTVL.

This clone has a handful of counts. The V and J genes are TRBV6-5 and TRBJ1-1, with D unclear. The ends were cut back, 5 bases at V and 8 bases at J, with 15 bases in the middle. Germline-derived CDR1 and CDR2 are MNHEY and SVGAGI. The CDR3 has 13 residues. CDR3 in DNA: TGTGCCAGCAGTCGGATCTTTAGAGGAGAAGCTTTCTTT. Amino acid sequence: CASSRIFRGEAFF.

V usage is TRBV29-1 and J usage is TRBJ2-5; 8 bases are shared with TRBD2. Germline CDR1 is SQVTM and CDR2 is ANQGSEA. The CDR3 sequence is 16 residues long. After removal of 6 bases from V and 11 bases from J, the junction contained 23 bases not matched to a gene. The CDR3 region is CSVSGLAGMGETEQYF. Written as DNA, the CDR3 is TGCAGCGTGAGCGGATTAGCGGGGATGGGGGAGACGGAGCAGTACTTC.

CDR3 amino acids: CASSVAGGAPETQYF. Written as DNA, the CDR3 is TGTGCCAGCAGCGTAGCCGGGGGGGCCCCAGAGACCCAGTACTTC. This chain joins TRBV9 and TRBJ2-5, with 8 bases fitting TRBD2. This CDR3 has 15 residues. Per the germline V gene, CDR1 is SGDLS and CDR2 is YYNGEE. V lost 0 bases to trimming and J lost 4 bases; unmatched junction nucleotides: 5.

This clone was seen just once. This sequence joins TRBV7-2 and TRBJ2-5; D gene uncertain. The DNA end is more similar to TRBJ2-7, so the J call may be wrong. The length of the CDR3 is 12 residues. Germline V gene sequence: CDR1 SGHTA, CDR2 FQGNSA. This CDR3 is CASSSDDYEQYF. CDR3 DNA: TGTGCCAGCAGCTCGGACGACTACGAGCAGTACTTC.